A single sample gave rise to the 25 T cell receptor beta chains below, sequenced in a study of T cells in localized non-small cell lung cancer. The assay was immunoSEQ multiplex PCR, and TCRdb's table has in-frame clones only and misses some. The sample has almost 35,000 clones, 93% seen once. The source material was peripheral blood, sampled before any cancer treatment. All receptors come from a female donor aged 60 or older with stage I lung adenocarcinoma.

The chain carries TRBV20-1 and TRBJ1-2; D is uncertain. Per the germline V gene, CDR1 is DFQATT and CDR2 is SNEGSKA (reference sequence). This CDR3 region has 8 residues. The DNA of the CDR3 is TGCTCTATAGCCGGCTACACCTTC. Protein product: CSIAGYTF.

This chain uses TRBV6-6 with TRBJ1-1; a possible D gene is TRBD1 (6 bases). The CDR3 runs 14 residues. CDR1 is MNHNY, CDR2 SVGAGI, per germline (reference sequence). Trimming pared 6 bases from V and 1 base from J, leaving 12 bases between. The CDR3 DNA is TGTGCCAGCAGGCCAAGCAGGGGGAACACTGAAGCTTTCTTT. Amino acid sequence: CASRPSRGNTEAFF.

The chain couples TRBV30 to TRBJ1-4; D remains unclear. This CDR3 spans 14 amino acids. Germline values: CDR1 GTSNPN, CDR2 SVGIG (reference sequence). V was cut by 1 base and J by 5 bases, with 11 bases left in between. CDR3: CAWSARTPNEKLFF. The CDR3 nucleotides are TGTGCCTGGAGTGCAAGGACCCCCAATGAAAAACTGTTTTTT.

This clone has just a few counts. The gene calls are TRBV9 and TRBJ2-1; 9 bases are shared with TRBD1. V was clipped by 2 bases and J by 7 bases; unmatched bases: 7. CDR1 SGDLS and CDR2 YYNGEE come from the germline V gene. CDR3 size: 15 residues. The CDR3 is CASSVGDRGRNEQFF. DNA for the CDR3: TGTGCCAGCAGCGTCGGCGACAGGGGGAGGAATGAGCAGTTCTTC.

V gene TRBV19 combines with J gene TRBJ2-5; a weak D match, TRBD1 (5 bases). This CDR3 spans 15 amino acids. The V gene's germline CDR1 is LNHDA and CDR2 SQIVND (reference sequence). Trimming stripped 4 bases from V and 5 bases from J, with 17 bases between. The CDR3 protein is CASSKQGPTRETQYF. CDR3 sequence (DNA): TGTGCCAGTAGTAAGCAGGGCCCTACCAGGGAGACCCAGTACTTC.

The rearrangement links TRBV9 to TRBJ2-2; no clear D. Germline CDR1 is SGDLS and CDR2 is YYNGEE. The V end lost 0 bases, the J end lost 7 bases, and 10 bases lay between the germline ends. This CDR3 spans 14 amino acids. CDR3 DNA: TGTGCCAGCAGCGTAGTGTATGGCTTCGGGGAGCTGTTTTTT. Its protein product is CASSVVYGFGELFF.

V gene TRBV7-3 combines with J gene TRBJ1-1; the D is unclear. CDR1 and CDR2 (germline): SGHTA, FQGTGA. Trimming took off 6 bases at V and 0 bases at J, with 8 bases between the two ends. The CDR3 length is 13 residues. Here the CDR3 DNA reads TGTGCCAGCAGTCGTACATTGAACACTGAAGCTTTCTTT. Its protein is CASSRTLNTEAFF.

Details on this clone: The sample has other DNA sequences that encode this CDR3 too. The genes are TRBV7-9 and TRBJ2-3, with 10 bases matching TRBD2. The CDR3 has 15 amino acids. Germline V gene data show CDR1 as SEHNR and CDR2 as FQNEAQ (reference sequence). With 5 bases clipped from V and 2 bases from J, the junction kept 4 bases outside the gene matches. CDR3 nucleotide sequence: TGTGCCAGCAGCCGGACTAGCGGTCCCACAGATACGCAGTATTTT. Translated: CASSRTSGPTDTQYF.

The chain combines TRBV6-1 with TRBJ2-1; 7 bases are a match to TRBD1. This CDR3 comprises 16 residues. The germline gives CDR1 MNHNS, CDR2 SASEGT. Trimming at V came to 1 base and at J to 4 bases, leaving 7 bases not matched to a gene. The CDR3 sequence is CASSEERTGGYNEQFF. The CDR3 DNA reads TGTGCCAGCAGTGAAGAGCGGACAGGAGGATACAATGAGCAGTTCTTC.

J is TRBJ2-7 and V is TRBV6-6; D is unclear. The CDR3 is 12 amino acids. The V and J ends lost 5 bases and 3 bases respectively, with 8 bases between them. Germline lookup yields CDR1 MNHNY and CDR2 SVGAGI (reference sequence). CDR3 residues: CASSPTGYEQYF. CDR3 nucleotides: TGTGCCAGCAGTCCGACGGGCTACGAGCAGTACTTC.

V and J are TRBV10-3 and TRBJ1-2; 7 nucleotides align to TRBD1. The junction had 6 bases not matched to a gene; V was cut back by 4 bases and J by 7 bases. The CDR3 is 13 amino acids. Germline V gene lookup returns CDR1 ENHRY and CDR2 SYGVKD. The CDR3 spells CAISGDSGGGYTF. As DNA, the CDR3 is TGTGCCATCAGTGGGGACAGTGGGGGTGGCTACACCTTC.

The V and J genes are TRBV7-3 and TRBJ2-3, with TRBD2 matching over 7 bases. The CDR3 runs to 15 residues. The ends lost 0 bases at V and 2 bases at J; junction bases unmatched: 2. Germline V gene data show CDR1 as SGHTA and CDR2 as FQGTGA. CDR3 residues: CASSLTGRSTDTQYF. For the CDR3, the DNA is TGTGCCAGCAGCTTAACCGGGAGGTCCACAGATACGCAGTATTTT.

V usage is TRBV28 and J usage is TRBJ1-2, with 9 bases identical to TRBD1. V was clipped by 8 bases and J by 0 bases; unmatched bases: 1. Germline-derived CDR1 and CDR2 are MDHEN and SYDVKM. The CDR3 runs to 13 residues. CDR3 sequence (DNA): TGTGCCAGCCGGGACAGGGCTAACTATGGCTACACCTTC. Translation: CASRDRANYGYTF.

This chain uses TRBV5-6 with TRBJ1-2, with D unresolved. With 0 bases removed from V and 0 bases from J, the gap between germline ends came to 6 bases. The CDR3 is made up of 14 amino acids. The germline CDR1 and CDR2 sequences are SGHDT and YYEEEE. For the CDR3, the DNA is TGTGCCAGCAGCTTGGAAATCTCTAACTATGGCTACACCTTC. It encodes CASSLEISNYGYTF.

The V and J genes are TRBV28 and TRBJ1-2; a possible D gene is TRBD1 (6 bases). Trimming left V 6 bases short and J 1 base short, with 9 bases between. Germline CDR1 is MDHEN and CDR2 is SYDVKM. CDR3 length equals 13 residues. The CDR3 region has the DNA TGTGCCAGCAGGGGGACACATAACTATGGCTACACCTTC. Encoded protein: CASRGTHNYGYTF.

The chain carries TRBV10-3 and TRBJ1-2, with D possibly matching TRBD1 (5 bases). This CDR3 spans 13 amino acids. V dropped 3 bases and J dropped 6 bases, with 11 bases sitting between them. CDR1 and CDR2 (germline): ENHRY, SYGVKD. In nucleotides, the CDR3 is TGTGCCATCAGTGAACCCAGCAGGGATGGCTACACCTTC. Protein product: CAISEPSRDGYTF.

The table lists this clone with a few counts. The identical CDR3 is also encoded by other nucleotide sequences in the sample. The chain couples TRBV28 to TRBJ2-7, with D perhaps matching TRBD1 (5 bases). The CDR3 loop spans 14 amino acids. The V gene lost 5 bases and the J gene lost 0 bases, with 11 bases spanning the gap. CDR1 MDHEN and CDR2 SYDVKM come from the germline V gene. CDR3: CASSLLQGSYEQYF. The CDR3 DNA follows: TGTGCCAGCAGTCTACTTCAGGGCTCCTACGAGCAGTACTTC. Looking up the rest from reference TRBV28 and TRBJ2-7 gives the full variable domain: DVKVTQSSRYLVKRTGEKVFLECVQDMDHENMFWYRQDPGLGLRLIYFSYDVKMKEKGDIPEGYSVSREKKERFSLILESASTNQTSMYLCASSLLQGSYEQYFGPGTRLTVT.

In regard to this clone: The junction and the germline gene differ at one end; a read error may be behind it. The rearrangement uses TRBV5-8 and TRBJ2-7; the D gene is possibly TRBD2 (5 bases). Germline CDR1 is SGHTS and CDR2 is YDEGEE. The CDR3 loop spans 12 amino acids. The CDR3: CASSWAGPGMDF. The CDR3 nucleotides are TGTGCCAGCAGCTGGGCAGGTCCGGGGATGGACTTC.

The rearrangement joins TRBV4-2 to TRBJ1-4, with 7 positions matching TRBD1. V was pared by 4 bases and J by 2 bases, with 1 base of the junction left unmatched. Germline lookup yields CDR1 LGHNA and CDR2 YNFKEQ. The CDR3 is made up of 14 amino acids. The CDR3 sequence: CASSPRGTNEKLFF. CDR3 nucleotide sequence: TGTGCCAGCAGCCCCAGGGGGACTAATGAAAAACTGTTTTTT.

The table lists this clone with a count of one. V is TRBV11-2 and J is TRBJ1-3; no definite D call. This CDR3 has 13 amino acids. Germline V gene sequence: CDR1 SGHAT, CDR2 FQNNGV. Trimming took off 0 bases at V and 5 bases at J, with 5 bases between the two ends. The CDR3 bases are TGTGCCAGCAGCTTAGATAATCGAAACACCATATATTTT. Protein sequence: CASSLDNRNTIYF.

V gene TRBV5-1 combines with J gene TRBJ1-1; D uncertain. CDR1 is SGHRS, CDR2 YFSETQ, per germline. The CDR3 has 13 residues. The ends were cut back, 4 bases at V and 0 bases at J, with 7 bases in the middle. This chain's CDR3 is CASSIQLNTEAFF. The CDR3 DNA sequence: TGCGCCAGCAGCATACAATTGAACACTGAAGCTTTCTTT.

V usage is TRBV19 and J usage is TRBJ1-1; D call uncertain. Per the germline V gene, CDR1 is LNHDA and CDR2 is SQIVND (reference sequence). Trimming shortened V by 9 bases and J by 0 bases, and 20 bases separated the two germline ends. CDR3 size: 16 residues. CDR3 sequence reads: CASARTGELMNTEAFF. DNA of the CDR3: TGTGCCAGCGCCAGGACGGGAGAACTCATGAACACTGAAGCTTTCTTT.

This clone was seen more than once but under ten times. The chain recombines TRBV28 with TRBJ1-5; 9 nucleotides agree with TRBD1. The V and J ends lost 5 bases and 5 bases, in that order; junction bases with no gene match: 7. The CDR3 is made up of 15 amino acids. Germline V gives CDR1 MDHEN, CDR2 SYDVKM. CDR3 sequence: CASSMGTGYDQPQHF. The DNA for the CDR3 is TGTGCCAGCAGTATGGGGACAGGGTATGATCAGCCCCAGCATTTT.

The rearrangement uses TRBV7-8 and TRBJ1-2, with D uncertain. The CDR3 sequence is 11 residues long. CDR1 and CDR2 from the germline V gene are SGHVS and FQNEAQ. V lost 6 bases and J lost 8, with 10 bases in between. DNA for the CDR3: TGTGCCAGCAGATCCGGGAGGGGCTACACCTTC. Translated, it gives CASRSGRGYTF.

The chain recombines TRBV6-6 with TRBJ1-5, with D unresolved. Deletions cut 6 bases from V and 3 bases from J, with 9 bases between. Germline CDR1 MNHNY, CDR2 SVGAGI (reference sequence). The CDR3 covers 13 residues. DNA of the CDR3: TGTGCCAGCAGCAGGAATAACAATCAGCCCCAGCATTTT. It specifies CASSRNNNQPQHF.